This T cell receptor (beta chain) was found in a study of blood T cell repertoires in COVID-19. Study-level background: Sample material is recorded as cDNA or gDNA derived from T cells, B-cell-depleted T cells, or PBMCs.

The CDR3 has 16 amino acids. V was cut by 0 bases and J by 2 bases, with 11 bases left in between. CDR1 and CDR2 (germline): SGHNT, YYREEE (reference sequence). As originally analysed: Amplification from reference gene primers served as the basis for estimated nucleated cell counts. Sequencing was performed with immunoSEQ multiplex PCR; in TCRdb, only in-frame clones are kept and a portion is missing. The V and J calls and the clone size are those of that table, but D and trimming were determined from the DNA. This sample carries 380,000 or so clones, 70% to 90% of them seen once, and the ten largest clones take around 1.3%.

This sequence originates from a man in his forties or fifties with acute or convalescent COVID-19. Material: peripheral blood. This chain uses TRBV5-4 with TRBJ2-2; D remains ambiguous. The CDR3 sequence is CASSLAWQANTGELFF. In DNA form, the CDR3 reads TGTGCCAGCAGCTTGGCGTGGCAGGCCAACACCGGGGAGCTGTTTTTT.